The clone carrying this T cell receptor (beta chain) came up many times. The germline V and J ends were trimmed by 6 bases and 5 bases, with 16 bases remaining between them. CDR1 is MDHEN and CDR2 is SYDVKM in the germline V gene. The CDR3 sequence is 14 residues long. Time point here: newly diagnosed GD, antithyroid drugs for less than 3 months. PBMC-derived RNA was used for the TCR library. The data were obtained in a study of regulatory T cells in long-lasting Graves disease. Arm-PCR with iRepertoire HTBI primers amplified the CDR3 regions for these TCR beta libraries. TCRdb passed the multiplex PCR reads through MiXCR, listing each CDR3 protein once. The sample records some 500,000 distinct CDR3 sequences, about 14% being singletons. These same data were also listed under a study on T cells in Graves' hyperthyroidism and ophthalmopathy.

The rearrangement joins TRBV28 to TRBJ2-5, with D maybe TRBD2 (5 bases). This material consisted of peripheral blood mononuclear cells (PBMCs), taken at new diagnosis, from a patient treated with antithyroid drugs. This clonotype originated in a man under 40 with Graves disease. DNA for the CDR3: TGTGCCAGCAGCTCCCCGAACGAGGGTGAGACCCAGTACTTC. This encodes CASSSPNEGETQYF.